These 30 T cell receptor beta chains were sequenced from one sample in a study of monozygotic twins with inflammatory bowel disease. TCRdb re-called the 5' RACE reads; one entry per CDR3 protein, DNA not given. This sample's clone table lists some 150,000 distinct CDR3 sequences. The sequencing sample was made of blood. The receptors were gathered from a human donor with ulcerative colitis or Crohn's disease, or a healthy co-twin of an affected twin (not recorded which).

CDR3 amino acids: CASSLAYFADQNTEAFF. The V call is TRBV11-1, the J call TRBJ1-1. CDR1 and CDR2 from the germline V gene are SGHAT and FQDESV (reference sequence). This CDR3 is built from 17 residues.

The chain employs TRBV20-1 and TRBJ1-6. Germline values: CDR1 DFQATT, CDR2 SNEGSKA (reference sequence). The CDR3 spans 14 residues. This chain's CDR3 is CSATGPQYNSPLHF.

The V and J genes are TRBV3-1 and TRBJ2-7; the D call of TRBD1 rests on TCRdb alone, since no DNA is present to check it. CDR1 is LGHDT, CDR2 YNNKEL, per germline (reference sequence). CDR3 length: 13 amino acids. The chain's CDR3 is CASSQGGGHEQYF.

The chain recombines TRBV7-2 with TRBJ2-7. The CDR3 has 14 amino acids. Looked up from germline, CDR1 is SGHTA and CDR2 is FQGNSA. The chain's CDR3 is CASSLDLDNYEQYF.

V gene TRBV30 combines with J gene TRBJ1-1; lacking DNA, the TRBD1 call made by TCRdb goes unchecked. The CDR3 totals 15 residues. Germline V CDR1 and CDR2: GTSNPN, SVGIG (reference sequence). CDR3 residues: CACNTGIVQNTEAFF.

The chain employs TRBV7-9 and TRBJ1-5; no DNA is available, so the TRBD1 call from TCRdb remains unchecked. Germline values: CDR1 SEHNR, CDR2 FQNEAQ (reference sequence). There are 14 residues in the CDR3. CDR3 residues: CASSHGGGNQPQHF.

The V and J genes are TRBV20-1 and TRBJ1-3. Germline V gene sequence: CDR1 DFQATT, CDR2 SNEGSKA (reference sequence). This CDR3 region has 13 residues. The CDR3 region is CSANEGSGNTIYF.

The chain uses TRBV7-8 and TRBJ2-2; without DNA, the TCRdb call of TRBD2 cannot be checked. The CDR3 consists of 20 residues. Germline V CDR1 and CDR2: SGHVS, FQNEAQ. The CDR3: CASSLALRGIQKANTGELFF. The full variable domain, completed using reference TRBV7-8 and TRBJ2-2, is GAGVSQSPRYKVAKRGQDVALRCDPISGHVSLFWYQQALGQGPEFLTYFQNEAQLDKSGLPSDRFFAERPEGSVSTLKIQRTQQEDSAVYLCASSLALRGIQKANTGELFFGEGSRLTVL.

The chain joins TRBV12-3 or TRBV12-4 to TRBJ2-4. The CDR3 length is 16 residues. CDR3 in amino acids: CASSLNQGLAKNIQYF.

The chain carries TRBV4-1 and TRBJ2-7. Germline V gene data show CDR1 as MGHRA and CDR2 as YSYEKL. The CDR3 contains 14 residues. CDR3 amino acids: CASSQDKGTYEQYF.

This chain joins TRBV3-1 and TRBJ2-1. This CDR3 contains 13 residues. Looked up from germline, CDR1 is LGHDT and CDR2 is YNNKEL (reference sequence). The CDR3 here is CASSQDGWAEQFF.

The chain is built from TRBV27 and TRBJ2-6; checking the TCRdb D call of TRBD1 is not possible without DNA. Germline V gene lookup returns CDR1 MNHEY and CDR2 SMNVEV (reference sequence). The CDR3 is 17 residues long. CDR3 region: CASSFSRGTSGANVLTF.

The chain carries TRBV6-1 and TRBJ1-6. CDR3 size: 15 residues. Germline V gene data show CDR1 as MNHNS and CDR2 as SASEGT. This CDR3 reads CASSPTWTGDSPLHF.

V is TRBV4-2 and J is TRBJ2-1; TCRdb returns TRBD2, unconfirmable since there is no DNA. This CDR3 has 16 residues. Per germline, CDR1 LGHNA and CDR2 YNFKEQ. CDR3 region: CASSQDHSGGANEQFF.

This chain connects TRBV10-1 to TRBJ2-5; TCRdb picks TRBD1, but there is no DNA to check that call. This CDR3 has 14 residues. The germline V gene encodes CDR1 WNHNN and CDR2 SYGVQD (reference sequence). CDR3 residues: CASPVGTGQETQYF.

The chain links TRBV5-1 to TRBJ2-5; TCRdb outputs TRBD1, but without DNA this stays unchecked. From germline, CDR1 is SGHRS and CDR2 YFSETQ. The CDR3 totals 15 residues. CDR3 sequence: CASSLDVARGETQYF. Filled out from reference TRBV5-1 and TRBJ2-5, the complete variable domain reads KAGVTQTPRYLIKTRGQQVTLSCSPISGHRSVSWYQQTPGQGLQFLFEYFSETQRNKGNFPGRFSGRQFSNSRSEMNVSTLELGDSALYLCASSLDVARGETQYFGPGTRLLVL.

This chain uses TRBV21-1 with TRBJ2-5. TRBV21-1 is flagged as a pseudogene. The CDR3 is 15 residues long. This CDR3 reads CASSKGVGCQETQYF.

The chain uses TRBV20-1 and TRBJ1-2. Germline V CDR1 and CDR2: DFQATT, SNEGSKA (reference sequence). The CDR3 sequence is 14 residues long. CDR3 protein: CSAASHTVIYGYTF.

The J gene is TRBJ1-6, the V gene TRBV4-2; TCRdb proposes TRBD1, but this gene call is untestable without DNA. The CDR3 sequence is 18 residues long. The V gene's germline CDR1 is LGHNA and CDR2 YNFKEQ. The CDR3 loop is CASSQETGGASYNSPLHF.

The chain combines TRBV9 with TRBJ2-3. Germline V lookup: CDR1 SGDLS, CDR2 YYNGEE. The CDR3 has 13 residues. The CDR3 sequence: CASSGAGTDTQYF. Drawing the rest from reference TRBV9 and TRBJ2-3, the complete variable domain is DSGVTQTPKHLITATGQRVTLRCSPRSGDLSVYWYQQSLDQGLQFLIQYYNGEERAKGNILERFSAQQFPDLHSELNLSSLELGDSALYFCASSGAGTDTQYFGPGTRLTVL.

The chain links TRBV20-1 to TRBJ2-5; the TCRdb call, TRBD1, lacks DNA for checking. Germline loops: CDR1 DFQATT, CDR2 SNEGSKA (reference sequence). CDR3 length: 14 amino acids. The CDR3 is CSAERRDRGETQYF.

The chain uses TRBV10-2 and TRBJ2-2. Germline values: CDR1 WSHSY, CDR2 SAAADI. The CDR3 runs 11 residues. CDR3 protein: CASSGGGELFF.

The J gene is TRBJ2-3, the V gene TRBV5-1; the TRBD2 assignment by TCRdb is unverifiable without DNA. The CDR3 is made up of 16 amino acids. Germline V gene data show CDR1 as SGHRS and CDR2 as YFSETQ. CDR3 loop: CASRVGLDNGTDTQYF.

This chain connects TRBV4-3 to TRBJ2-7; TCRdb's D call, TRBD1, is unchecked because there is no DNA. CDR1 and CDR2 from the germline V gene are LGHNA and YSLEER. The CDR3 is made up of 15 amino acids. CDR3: CASSQATGFTYEQYF.

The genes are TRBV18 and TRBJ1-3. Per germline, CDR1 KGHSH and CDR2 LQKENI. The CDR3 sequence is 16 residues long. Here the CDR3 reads CASSPLGQASGNTIYF. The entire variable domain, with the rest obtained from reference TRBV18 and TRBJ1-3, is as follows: NAGVMQNPRHLVRRRGQEARLRCSPMKGHSHVYWYRQLPEEGLKFMVYLQKENIIDESGMPKERFSAEFPKEGPSILRIQQVVRGDSAAYFCASSPLGQASGNTIYFGEGSWLTVV.

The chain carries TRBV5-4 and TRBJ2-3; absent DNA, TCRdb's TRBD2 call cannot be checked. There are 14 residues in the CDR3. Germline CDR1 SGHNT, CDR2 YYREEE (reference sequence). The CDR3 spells CASSLRRVTDTQYF.

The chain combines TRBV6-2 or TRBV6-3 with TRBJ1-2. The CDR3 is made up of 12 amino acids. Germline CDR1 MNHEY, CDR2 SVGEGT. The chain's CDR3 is CASSQQKRGYTF.

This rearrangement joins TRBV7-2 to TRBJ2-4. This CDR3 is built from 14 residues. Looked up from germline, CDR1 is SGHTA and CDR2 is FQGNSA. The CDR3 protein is CASSLGQLKNIQYF.

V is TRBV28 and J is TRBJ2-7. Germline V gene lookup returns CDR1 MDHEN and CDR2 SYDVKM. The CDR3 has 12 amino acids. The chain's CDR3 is CASSLIRAEQYF. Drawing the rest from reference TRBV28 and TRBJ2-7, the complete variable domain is DVKVTQSSRYLVKRTGEKVFLECVQDMDHENMFWYRQDPGLGLRLIYFSYDVKMKEKGDIPEGYSVSREKKERFSLILESASTNQTSMYLCASSLIRAEQYFGPGTRLTVT.

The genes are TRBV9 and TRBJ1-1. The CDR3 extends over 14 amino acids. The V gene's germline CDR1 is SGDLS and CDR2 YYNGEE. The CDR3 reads CASSGGPVSTEAFF.